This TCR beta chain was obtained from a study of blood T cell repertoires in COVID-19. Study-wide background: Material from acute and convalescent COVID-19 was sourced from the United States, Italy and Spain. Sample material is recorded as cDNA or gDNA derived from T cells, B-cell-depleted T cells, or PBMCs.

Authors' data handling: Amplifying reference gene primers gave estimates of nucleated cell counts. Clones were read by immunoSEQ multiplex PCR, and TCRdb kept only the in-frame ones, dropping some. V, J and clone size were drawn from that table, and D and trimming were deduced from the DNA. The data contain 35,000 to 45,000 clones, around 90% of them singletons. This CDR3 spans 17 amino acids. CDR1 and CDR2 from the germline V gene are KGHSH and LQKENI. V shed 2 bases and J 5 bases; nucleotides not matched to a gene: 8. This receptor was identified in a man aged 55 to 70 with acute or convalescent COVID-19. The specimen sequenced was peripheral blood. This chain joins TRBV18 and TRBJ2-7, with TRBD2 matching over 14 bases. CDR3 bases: TGTGCCAGCTCACCAGGGACTAGCGGGAGTGGGCGGGACGAGCAGTACTTC. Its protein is CASSPGTSGSGRDEQYF.